This T cell receptor beta chain was sequenced for a study of blood T cell repertoires in COVID-19. On the study more broadly: COVID-19 samples from acute and convalescent phases originated in the United States, Italy and Spain. PBMCs, B-cell-depleted T cells, or T cells were the source of the cDNA or gDNA that made up the material.

Original processing notes: Cell counts per sample came from amplifying reference gene primers. The assay was immunoSEQ multiplex PCR, and TCRdb's table has in-frame clones only and misses some. Clone size and V and J calls were adopted from that table, with D and trimming inferred from the DNA. The table has tens of thousands of clones, roughly 87% seen once. The CDR3 extends over 17 amino acids. Germline V gene lookup returns CDR1 SNHLY and CDR2 FYNNEI. The V gene end was trimmed by 7 bases and the J gene end by 3 bases; junction bases not matched to a gene: 10. V and J are TRBV2 and TRBJ2-6, with 9 positions matching TRBD1. The clonotype was recovered from a male donor with acute or convalescent COVID-19. The sequencing input was peripheral blood. The CDR3 here is CASNAGTGFFGANVLTF. Here the CDR3 DNA reads TGTGCCAGCAATGCCGGGACAGGGTTCTTTGGGGCCAACGTCCTGACTTTC. Filled out from reference TRBV2 and TRBJ2-6, the complete variable domain reads EPEVTQTPSHQVTQMGQEVILRCVPISNHLYFYWYRQILGQKVEFLVSFYNNEISEKSEIFDDQFSVERPDGSNFTLKIRSTKLEDSAMYFCASNAGTGFFGANVLTFGAGSRLTVL.